This TCR beta chain emerged from a study of glioma-infiltrating T cells after dendritic cell vaccination. In the study overall: Monocyte-derived dendritic cells, cultured less than 9 days with IL-4 and GM-CSF, were pulsed with autologous tumor lysate.

Time point indicated: after dendritic cell vaccination, including at tumor progression/relapse. Before vaccination, two weeks after the third vaccination, and at progression, PBMC were collected. Amplification used 60 V beta primers and 13 J beta primers. TCRdb keeps only in-frame clones here, not all; method: immunoSEQ multiplex PCR. The sample contains fewer than 25,000 clones, just under 90% of which appear only once. Whole-study findings and limits: Only a small number of patients had complete blood and tumor samples.

Regarding this clone: Its antigen is not known.

The sample here was blood, taken after dendritic cell vaccination. The clonotype comes from a human donor with glioblastoma.

CDR3 DNA: TGTGCCAGCACCCCCACAGGGCCGAATCAGCCCCAGCATTTT. Translating it yields CASTPTGPNQPQHF. This chain connects TRBV7-8 to TRBJ1-5, with D perhaps matching TRBD1 (6 bases). This CDR3 region has 14 residues. Trimming shortened V by 7 bases and J by 4 bases, and 14 bases separated the two germline ends. Germline V gene data show CDR1 as SGHVS and CDR2 as FQNEAQ.